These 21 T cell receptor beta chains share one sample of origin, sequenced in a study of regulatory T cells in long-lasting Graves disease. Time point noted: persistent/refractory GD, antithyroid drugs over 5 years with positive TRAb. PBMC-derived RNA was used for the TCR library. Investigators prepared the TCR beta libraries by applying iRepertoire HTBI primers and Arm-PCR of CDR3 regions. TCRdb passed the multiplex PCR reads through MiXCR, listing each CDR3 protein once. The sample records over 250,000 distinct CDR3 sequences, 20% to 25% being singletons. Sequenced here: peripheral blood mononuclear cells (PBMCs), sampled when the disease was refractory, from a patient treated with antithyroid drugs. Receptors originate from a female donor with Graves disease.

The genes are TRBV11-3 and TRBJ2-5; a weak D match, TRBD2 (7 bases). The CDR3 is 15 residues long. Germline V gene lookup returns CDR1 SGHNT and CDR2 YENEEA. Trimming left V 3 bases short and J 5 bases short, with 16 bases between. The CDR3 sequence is CASSLIPGGWETQYF. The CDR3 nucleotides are TGTGCCAGCAGCTTGATTCCGGGGGGCTGGGAGACCCAGTACTTC.

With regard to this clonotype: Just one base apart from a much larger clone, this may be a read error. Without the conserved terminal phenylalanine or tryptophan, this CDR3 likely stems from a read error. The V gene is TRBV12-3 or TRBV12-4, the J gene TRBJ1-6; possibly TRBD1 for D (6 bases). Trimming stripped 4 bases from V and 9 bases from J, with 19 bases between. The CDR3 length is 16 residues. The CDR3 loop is CASSSPHGGQLSPLHS. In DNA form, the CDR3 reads TGTGCCAGCAGTTCCCCCCACGGGGGGCAGCTTTCACCCCTCCACTCT.

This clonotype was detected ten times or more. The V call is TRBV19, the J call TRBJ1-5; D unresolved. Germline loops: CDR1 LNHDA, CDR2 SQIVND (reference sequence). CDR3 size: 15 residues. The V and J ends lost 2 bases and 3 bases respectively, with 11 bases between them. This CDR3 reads CASSIKVLYNQPQHF. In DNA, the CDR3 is TGTGCCAGTAGTATAAAGGTTTTGTACAATCAGCCCCAGCATTTT.

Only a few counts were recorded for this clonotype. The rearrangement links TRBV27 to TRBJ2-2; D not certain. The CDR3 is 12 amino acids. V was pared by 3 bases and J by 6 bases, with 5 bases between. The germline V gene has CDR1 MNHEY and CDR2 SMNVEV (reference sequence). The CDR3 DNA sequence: TGTGCCAGCAGTTTCAACGCCGGGGAGCTGTTTTTT. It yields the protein CASSFNAGELFF.

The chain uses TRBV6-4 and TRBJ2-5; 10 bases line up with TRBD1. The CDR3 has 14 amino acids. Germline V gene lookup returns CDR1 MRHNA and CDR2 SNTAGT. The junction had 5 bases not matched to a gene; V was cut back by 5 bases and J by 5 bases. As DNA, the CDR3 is TGTGCCAGCAGTCCCGGGACAGGGGAGGAGACCCAGTACTTC. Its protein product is CASSPGTGEETQYF.

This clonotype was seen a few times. CDR3 region: CASGRDRGQVGEQYF. Here the CDR3 DNA reads TGTGCCAGCGGCCGGGACAGGGGGCAGGTAGGCGAGCAGTACTTC. The rearrangement uses TRBV6-2 or TRBV6-3 and TRBJ2-7, with 12 bases aligning to TRBD1. Trimming at V came to 8 bases and at J to 6 bases, leaving 11 bases not matched to a gene. The CDR3 consists of 15 residues. Germline V lookup: CDR1 MNHEY, CDR2 SVGEGT.

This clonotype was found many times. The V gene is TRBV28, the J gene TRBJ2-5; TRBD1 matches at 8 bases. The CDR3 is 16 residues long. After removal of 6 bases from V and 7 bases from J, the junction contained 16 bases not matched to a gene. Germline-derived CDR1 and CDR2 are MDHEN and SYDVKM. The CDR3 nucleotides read TGTGCCAGCAGCCTAGGGACAGGCCCTAGCCTTGGGACCCAGTACTTC. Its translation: CASSLGTGPSLGTQYF.

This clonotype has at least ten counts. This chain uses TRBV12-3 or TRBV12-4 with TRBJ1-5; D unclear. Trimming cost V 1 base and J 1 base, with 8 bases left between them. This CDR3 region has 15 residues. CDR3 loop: CASSLVRSSNQPQHF. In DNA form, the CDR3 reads TGTGCCAGCAGTTTAGTCAGGTCGAGCAATCAGCCCCAGCATTTT.

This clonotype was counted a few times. Here the CDR3 DNA reads TGTGCCACCAGTGATAAGAATCATGTTGGAAACATTCAGTACTTC. This translates into CATSDKNHVGNIQYF. The V gene is TRBV24-1, the J gene TRBJ2-4; D uncertain. This CDR3 comprises 15 residues. V was trimmed by 3 bases and J by 6 bases, leaving 14 bases between them. CDR1 and CDR2 (germline): KGHDR, SFDVKD.

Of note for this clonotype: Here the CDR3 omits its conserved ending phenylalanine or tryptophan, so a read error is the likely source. The CDR3, as DNA: TGTGCCAGCAGTTCATATGGGGGCTCGGGACAGGGATGGGACACTGAAGCTTTCTCT. Its protein product is CASSSYGGSGQGWDTEAFS. This sequence joins TRBV27 and TRBJ1-1, with TRBD1 identical over 9 bases. With 4 bases clipped from V and 3 bases from J, the junction kept 18 bases outside the gene matches. This CDR3 is built from 19 residues. In germline, CDR1 is MNHEY, CDR2 SMNVEV (reference sequence).

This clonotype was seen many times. The CDR3 region is CASSLTVNEQFF. CDR3 DNA: TGTGCCAGCAGTTTGACGGTCAATGAGCAGTTCTTC. The chain links TRBV12-3 or TRBV12-4 to TRBJ2-1; no reliable D call. Trimming took off 3 bases at V and 6 bases at J, with 6 bases between the two ends. The CDR3 is 12 residues long.

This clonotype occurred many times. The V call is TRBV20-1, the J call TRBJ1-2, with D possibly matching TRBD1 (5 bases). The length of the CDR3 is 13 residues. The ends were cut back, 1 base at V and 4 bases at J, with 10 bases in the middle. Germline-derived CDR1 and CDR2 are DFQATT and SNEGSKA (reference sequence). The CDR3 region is CSARASGSYGYTF. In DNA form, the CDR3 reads TGCAGTGCTAGAGCATCAGGGTCCTATGGCTACACCTTC.

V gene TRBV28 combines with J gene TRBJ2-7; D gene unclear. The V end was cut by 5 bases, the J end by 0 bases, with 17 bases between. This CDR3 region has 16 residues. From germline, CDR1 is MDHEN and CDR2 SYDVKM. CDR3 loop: CASSRPPLGGSYEQYF. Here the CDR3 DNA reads TGTGCCAGCAGTCGCCCCCCCCTTGGCGGCTCCTACGAGCAGTACTTC.

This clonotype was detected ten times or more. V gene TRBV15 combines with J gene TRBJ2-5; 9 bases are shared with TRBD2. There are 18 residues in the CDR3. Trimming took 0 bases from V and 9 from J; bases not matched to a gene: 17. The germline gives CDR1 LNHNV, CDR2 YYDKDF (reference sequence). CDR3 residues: CATSRETGIAGVPRAQYF. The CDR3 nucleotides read TGTGCCACCAGCAGAGAGACGGGGATAGCGGGAGTCCCAAGGGCCCAGTACTTC.

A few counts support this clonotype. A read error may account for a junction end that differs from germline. In DNA form, the CDR3 reads TGTGCCAACTCACCCACGCGAGAGAATGAGCAGTTCTTC. It codes for CANSPTRENEQFF. The chain uses TRBV18 and TRBJ2-1; D unclear. The CDR3 is 13 residues long. CDR1 is KGHSH, CDR2 LQKENI, per germline. The full variable domain, in which reference TRBV18 and TRBJ2-1 provide the parts outside the CDR3, is NAGVMQNPRHLVRRRGQEARLRCSPMKGHSHVYWYRQLPEEGLKFMVYLQKENIIDESGMPKERFSAEFPKEGPSILRIQQVVRGDSAAYFCANSPTRENEQFFGPGTRLTVL.

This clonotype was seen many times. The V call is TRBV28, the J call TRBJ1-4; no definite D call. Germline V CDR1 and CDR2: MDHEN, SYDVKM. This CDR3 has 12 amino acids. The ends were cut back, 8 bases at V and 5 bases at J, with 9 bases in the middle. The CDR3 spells CASRPYNEKLFF. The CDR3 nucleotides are TGTGCCAGCCGCCCTTACAATGAAAAACTGTTTTTT.

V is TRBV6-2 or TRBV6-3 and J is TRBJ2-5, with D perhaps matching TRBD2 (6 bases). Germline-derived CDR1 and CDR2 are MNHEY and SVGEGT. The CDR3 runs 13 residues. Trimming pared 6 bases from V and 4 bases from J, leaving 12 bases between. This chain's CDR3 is CASRPTEGETQYF. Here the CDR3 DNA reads TGTGCCAGCAGGCCGACGGAGGGAGAGACCCAGTACTTC.

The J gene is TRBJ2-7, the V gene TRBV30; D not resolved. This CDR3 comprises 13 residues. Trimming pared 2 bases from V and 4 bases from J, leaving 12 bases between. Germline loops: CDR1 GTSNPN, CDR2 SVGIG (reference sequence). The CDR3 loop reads CAWSFPGPYEQYF. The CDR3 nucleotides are TGTGCCTGGAGTTTTCCAGGACCGTACGAGCAGTACTTC. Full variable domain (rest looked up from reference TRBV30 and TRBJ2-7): SQTIHQWPATLVQPVGSPLSLECTVEGTSNPNLYWYRQAAGRGLQLLFYSVGIGQISSEVPQNLSASRPQDRQFILSSKKLLLSDSGFYLCAWSFPGPYEQYFGPGTRLTVT.

The CDR3 reads CSATPRAGELLAEDNEQFF. The DNA of the CDR3 is TGCAGTGCTACCCCGAGGGCGGGGGAACTACTAGCGGAAGACAATGAGCAGTTCTTC. This chain connects TRBV20-1 to TRBJ2-1, with 8 nucleotides matching TRBD2. Unmatched junction bases numbered 22, after V lost 4 bases and J lost 5 bases. CDR1 and CDR2 from the germline V gene are DFQATT and SNEGSKA (reference sequence). The CDR3 has 19 residues.

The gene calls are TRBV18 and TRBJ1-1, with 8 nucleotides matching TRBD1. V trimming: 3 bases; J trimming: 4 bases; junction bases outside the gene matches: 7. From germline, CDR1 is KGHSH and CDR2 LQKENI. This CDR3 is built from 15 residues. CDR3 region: CASSPTLDRGTEAFF. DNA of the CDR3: TGTGCCAGCTCACCTACCCTCGACAGGGGCACTGAAGCTTTCTTT. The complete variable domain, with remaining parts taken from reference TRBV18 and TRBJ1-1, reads NAGVMQNPRHLVRRRGQEARLRCSPMKGHSHVYWYRQLPEEGLKFMVYLQKENIIDESGMPKERFSAEFPKEGPSILRIQQVVRGDSAAYFCASSPTLDRGTEAFFGQGTRLTVV.

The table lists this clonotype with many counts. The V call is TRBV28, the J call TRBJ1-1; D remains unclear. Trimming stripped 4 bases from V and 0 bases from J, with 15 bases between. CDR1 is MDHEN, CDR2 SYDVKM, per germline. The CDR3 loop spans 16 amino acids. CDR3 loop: CASSSLKEGVNTEAFF. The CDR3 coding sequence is TGTGCCAGCAGTTCCCTGAAAGAGGGTGTGAACACTGAAGCTTTCTTT.